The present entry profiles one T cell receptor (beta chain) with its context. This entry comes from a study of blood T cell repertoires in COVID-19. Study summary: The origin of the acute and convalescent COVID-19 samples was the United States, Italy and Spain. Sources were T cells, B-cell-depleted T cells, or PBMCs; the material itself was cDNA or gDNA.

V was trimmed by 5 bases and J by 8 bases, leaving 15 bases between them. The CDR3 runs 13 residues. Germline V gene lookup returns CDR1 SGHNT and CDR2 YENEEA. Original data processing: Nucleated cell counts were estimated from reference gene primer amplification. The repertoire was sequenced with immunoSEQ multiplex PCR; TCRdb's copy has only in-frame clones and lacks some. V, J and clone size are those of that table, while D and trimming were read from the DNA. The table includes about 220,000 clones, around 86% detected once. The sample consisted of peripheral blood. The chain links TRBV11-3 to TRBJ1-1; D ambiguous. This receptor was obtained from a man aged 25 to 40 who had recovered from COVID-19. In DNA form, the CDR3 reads TGTGCCAGCAGCCTACGACGGCGGTCCGAAGCTTTCTTT. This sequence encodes CASSLRRRSEAFF.